The 24 T cell receptor beta chains listed next were all sequenced from one sample in a study of cytomegalovirus exposure and HLA in healthy donors. 13 Jbeta primers and 60 Vbeta primers were used for the PCR. Profiled with immunoSEQ multiplex PCR; TCRdb holds only in-frame clones, not every one. This table has about 120,000 clones, about 79% appearing once. Sequencing used PBMCs. The source of these receptors is a human donor in good health.

The V and J genes are TRBV5-4 and TRBJ2-7; 7 bases are a match to TRBD1. Germline trimming cut 3 bases from V and 6 bases from J; bases unmatched to any gene: 6. CDR3 length: 13 residues. The V gene's germline CDR1 is SGHNT and CDR2 YYREEE (reference sequence). CDR3 residues: CASSSQTGFEQYF. CDR3 DNA: TGTGCCAGCAGCTCCCAGACAGGGTTCGAGCAGTACTTC.

This clone turned up a few times. V usage is TRBV30 and J usage is TRBJ1-2, with D possibly matching TRBD1 (6 bases). The V gene lost 1 base and the J gene lost 8 bases, with 14 bases spanning the gap. The germline CDR1 and CDR2 sequences are GTSNPN and SVGIG (reference sequence). The CDR3 is 13 residues long. Here the CDR3 reads CAWSGGGRGGYTF. The CDR3 bases are TGTGCCTGGAGTGGGGGGGGCAGAGGAGGCTACACCTTC.

This clone was seen a handful of times. The chain links TRBV4-2 to TRBJ2-3; TRBD2 agrees at 15 bases. V shed 0 bases, J shed 4 bases, and the junction held 5 bases outside the gene matches. The CDR3 loop spans 18 amino acids. CDR1 is LGHNA, CDR2 YNFKEQ, per germline. The CDR3 bases are TGTGCCAGCAGCCAAGATTGGAGGACTAGCGGGGGGGCAGATACGCAGTATTTT. Protein: CASSQDWRTSGGADTQYF.

This clone was recorded once. The chain uses TRBV15 and TRBJ1-2; the match to TRBD1 covers 9 bases. The V segment lost 5 bases and the J segment 2 bases; nucleotides outside the gene matches: 9. Germline V gene lookup returns CDR1 LNHNV and CDR2 YYDKDF (reference sequence). This CDR3 comprises 16 residues. The CDR3 nucleotides are TGTGCCACCAGCGAACGGGGGACAGGGAACAACTATGGCTACACCTTC. This sequence encodes CATSERGTGNNYGYTF.

The chain couples TRBV10-3 to TRBJ1-1; D may be TRBD1 (5 bases). V was trimmed by 0 bases and J by 5 bases, leaving 13 bases between them. This CDR3 region has 15 residues. From germline, CDR1 is ENHRY and CDR2 SYGVKD. CDR3 sequence (DNA): TGTGCCATCAGTGAGTCGACAGTTTTCAAAACTGAAGCTTTCTTT. It yields the protein CAISESTVFKTEAFF.

The chain combines TRBV5-1 with TRBJ2-7; tentative D call: TRBD2 (7 bases). This CDR3 has 14 residues. Germline V gene lookup returns CDR1 SGHRS and CDR2 YFSETQ. V lost 0 bases to trimming and J lost 5 bases, with 12 bases between them. The CDR3 is CASSLVGGQDEQYF. CDR3 in DNA: TGCGCCAGCAGCTTGGTGGGGGGGCAGGACGAGCAGTACTTC.

This clone has a handful of counts. J is TRBJ2-1 and V is TRBV11-2; D perhaps matches TRBD2 (5 bases). Trimming shortened V by 8 bases and J by 6 bases, and 20 bases separated the two germline ends. This CDR3 region has 15 residues. CDR1 and CDR2 (germline): SGHAT, FQNNGV. CDR3 coding DNA: TGTGCCAGCGGAGGAAGGCTTGGCGTGGTCAATGAGCAGTTCTTC. It encodes CASGGRLGVVNEQFF.

This chain links TRBV9 with TRBJ2-6; possible D gene TRBD1, 5 bases. The CDR3 length is 16 residues. The V gene's germline CDR1 is SGDLS and CDR2 YYNGEE. V was pared by 4 bases and J by 4 bases, with 15 bases between. The CDR3, as DNA: TGTGCCAGCAGCTCGAAGCAGGGTAGCGGGGCCAACGTCCTGACTTTC. It specifies CASSSKQGSGANVLTF.

This clone was picked up a small number of times. V is TRBV7-2 and J is TRBJ1-5, with 7 bases lining up with TRBD1. This CDR3 has 14 residues. Unmatched junction bases numbered 3, after V lost 3 bases and J lost 4 bases. CDR1 is SGHTA, CDR2 FQGNSA, per germline. DNA of the CDR3: TGTGCCAGCAGCTTTACAGGGGCGAATCAGCCCCAGCATTTT. Its protein product is CASSFTGANQPQHF. The complete variable domain, with remaining parts taken from reference TRBV7-2 and TRBJ1-5, reads GAGVSQSPSNKVTEKGKDVELRCDPISGHTALYWYRQSLGQGLEFLIYFQGNSAPDKSGLPSDRFSAERTGGSVSTLTIQRTQQEDSAVYLCASSFTGANQPQHFGDGTRLSIL.

J is TRBJ1-4 and V is TRBV28; 10 bases map to TRBD1. Germline V CDR1 and CDR2: MDHEN, SYDVKM. The CDR3 is 14 residues long. DNA for the CDR3: TGTGTTACCAGGGGTCGGACAGGGGGGGAAAAACTGTTTTTT. It specifies CVTRGRTGGEKLFF.

In this sample, this clone turned up once. The chain has TRBV9 and TRBJ2-7; 8 nucleotides line up with TRBD2. Germline lookup yields CDR1 SGDLS and CDR2 YYNGEE. This CDR3 spans 14 amino acids. V lost 4 bases to trimming and J lost 0 bases; unmatched junction nucleotides: 3. The chain's CDR3 is CASSIAGSSYEQYF. The CDR3 DNA is TGTGCCAGCAGCATAGCGGGGAGCTCCTACGAGCAGTACTTC.

This chain connects TRBV29-1 to TRBJ2-5, with TRBD2 as a possible D gene (6 bases). Deletions cut 3 bases from V and 2 bases from J, with 19 bases between. The CDR3 totals 16 residues. The germline V gene has CDR1 SQVTM and CDR2 ANQGSEA. CDR3 DNA: TGCAGCGTTGAGCCTCCGGATGCGGGACCTCAAGAGACCCAGTACTTC. Its protein product is CSVEPPDAGPQETQYF.

V and J are TRBV2 and TRBJ2-1, with TRBD1 identical over 10 bases. Per germline, CDR1 SNHLY and CDR2 FYNNEI. After removal of 4 bases from V and 6 bases from J, the junction contained 6 bases not matched to a gene. The CDR3 has 15 amino acids. CDR3 sequence (DNA): TGTGCCAGCAGTGCCCAGGGACAGGGGCTCAATGAGCAGTTCTTC. It yields the protein CASSAQGQGLNEQFF.

The chain links TRBV28 to TRBJ1-2, with D hard to call. Germline V gene sequence: CDR1 MDHEN, CDR2 SYDVKM. The CDR3 totals 13 residues. V was trimmed by 3 bases and J by 3 bases, leaving 8 bases between them. CDR3 nucleotide sequence: TGTGCCAGCAGTTTTAGTCGAGACTATGGCTACACCTTC. It yields the protein CASSFSRDYGYTF.

V is TRBV9 and J is TRBJ2-2; D may be TRBD1 (6 bases). Germline CDR1 reads SGDLS; CDR2 reads YYNGEE. Deletions cut 0 bases from V and 4 bases from J, with 10 bases between. The CDR3 runs to 15 residues. The DNA of the CDR3 is TGTGCCAGCAGCGTAGAACTAGGGGGCACCGGGGAGCTGTTTTTT. Its translation: CASSVELGGTGELFF.

This chain links TRBV29-1 with TRBJ2-7, with 12 bases identical to TRBD2. The junction had 8 bases not matched to a gene; V was cut back by 4 bases and J by 7 bases. This CDR3 spans 14 amino acids. The germline V gene encodes CDR1 SQVTM and CDR2 ANQGSEA. CDR3 loop: CSVVLTSGRGEQYF. CDR3 coding DNA: TGCAGCGTTGTCCTGACTAGCGGGAGAGGTGAGCAGTACTTC.

This clone was observed a few times. V and J are TRBV5-1 and TRBJ1-3; perhaps TRBD1 as D (5 bases). Germline V gene lookup returns CDR1 SGHRS and CDR2 YFSETQ. This CDR3 spans 13 amino acids. V gave up 2 bases and J gave up 7 bases, with 10 bases separating them. CDR3 sequence reads: CASSFGGGNTIYF. The CDR3 nucleotides are TGCGCCAGCAGCTTCGGGGGAGGGAACACCATATATTTT.

The genes are TRBV29-1 and TRBJ2-1; TRBD2 is a possible D gene (5 bases). Germline lookup yields CDR1 SQVTM and CDR2 ANQGSEA. V lost 1 base and J lost 3, with 10 bases in between. The CDR3 contains 14 residues. CDR3 protein: CSVEGAGGYNEQFF. In DNA, the CDR3 is TGCAGCGTTGAAGGGGCCGGAGGCTACAATGAGCAGTTCTTC.

The gene calls are TRBV6-5 and TRBJ1-1; tentative D call: TRBD1 (6 bases). This CDR3 contains 13 residues. V dropped 0 bases and J dropped 10 bases, with 12 bases sitting between them. Germline V gene data show CDR1 as MNHEY and CDR2 as SVGAGI. The CDR3 reads CASSYSNKGGAFF. The CDR3 DNA reads TGTGCCAGCAGTTACTCGAATAAAGGGGGAGCTTTCTTT.

This chain links TRBV5-4 with TRBJ2-7; 8 bases fit TRBD1. Germline loops: CDR1 SGHNT, CDR2 YYREEE (reference sequence). J was trimmed by 0 bases and V by 4 bases; bases with no gene match: 6. This CDR3 spans 15 amino acids. The CDR3 here is CASSRGQAPSYEQYF. The CDR3 DNA reads as TGTGCCAGCAGCCGGGGACAGGCCCCCTCCTACGAGCAGTACTTC. The complete variable domain, with remaining parts taken from reference TRBV5-4 and TRBJ2-7, reads ETGVTQSPTHLIKTRGQQVTLRCSSQSGHNTVSWYQQALGQGPQFIFQYYREEENGRGNFPPRFSGLQFPNYSSELNVNALELDDSALYLCASSRGQAPSYEQYFGPGTRLTVT.

As concerns this clone: One end of the junction fails to match germline, which may point to a read error. The rearrangement links TRBV2 to TRBJ1-1; no reliable D call. The length of the CDR3 is 15 residues. From germline, CDR1 is SNHLY and CDR2 FYNNEI. The CDR3 bases are TGCGCCAGCAGTTGGCAGAAAACAGATAACACTGAAGCTTTCTTT. Amino acid sequence: CASSWQKTDNTEAFF.

This chain uses TRBV19 with TRBJ2-7, with a possible D match to TRBD1 (5 bases). V lost 3 bases and J 3 bases, leaving 12 bases between the germline ends. This CDR3 contains 14 residues. The germline CDR1 and CDR2 sequences are LNHDA and SQIVND (reference sequence). CDR3 residues: CASSIMQGIYEQYF. CDR3 nucleotide sequence: TGTGCCAGTAGTATCATGCAGGGCATCTACGAGCAGTACTTC.

For the CDR3, the DNA is TGTGCCAGCAGTTTTATAAGTGACAGGTTGAGCGGCAATCAGCCCCAGCATTTT. Translated, it gives CASSFISDRLSGNQPQHF. The chain links TRBV28 to TRBJ1-5; the D gene is possibly TRBD1 (6 bases). In germline, CDR1 is MDHEN, CDR2 SYDVKM. Deletions cut 3 bases from V and 2 bases from J, with 20 bases between. The CDR3 length is 18 residues.

The chain links TRBV27 to TRBJ1-2; 9 bases are a match to TRBD1. V lost 5 bases and J lost 6; bases outside the gene matches: 4. The CDR3 is 13 residues long. Looked up from germline, CDR1 is MNHEY and CDR2 is SMNVEV (reference sequence). CDR3 DNA: TGTGCCAGCAGTGCACAGGGGGCGAATGGCTACACCTTC. Protein sequence: CASSAQGANGYTF.